This T cell receptor beta chain was sequenced in a study of metastatic and nonmetastatic thyroid tumors. Study-wide background: Repertoires of blood and of tissue (tumor or nodule) from malignant and benign thyroid patients were compared.

Thyroid surgery had not been preceded by any treatment in any patient. In the original workflow: CDR3 was compared across clinicopathological groups, and the resulting differences were used to build a distant-metastasis classifier for papillary thyroid cancer. TCRdb reprocessed the PCR reads via MiXCR. The V and J calls come from TCRdb's annotation, not from the publication. The sample holds 53,000 or so clones, around 20% seen once. Study-level findings and limits: It was reportedly found that TCR beta diversity was significantly higher in malignant thyroid tumors than in benign nodules, a difference seen in both blood and tumor samples.

Deletions cut 5 bases from V and 7 bases from J, with 12 bases between. CDR3 length: 12 amino acids. Germline V gene lookup returns CDR1 SNHLY and CDR2 FYNNEI. This clone was counted many times. Antigen specificity is unknown. The TCR sequence derives from a female donor with papillary thyroid cancer or a benign thyroid nodule (not recorded which). Some clones in this sample may be carry-over from other donors' samples. J is TRBJ2-7 and V is TRBV2; a possible D gene is TRBD1 (5 bases). Sequenced sample: blood. CDR3 sequence: CASSLGQGEQYF. Here the CDR3 DNA reads TGTGCCAGCAGTTTGGGCCAGGGAGAGCAGTACTTC.